This T cell receptor (beta chain) was observed in a study of blood T cell repertoires in COVID-19 (TCRdb year 2020). For the wider study: Samples covering the acute and convalescent phases of COVID-19 were provided by collaborators in the United States, Italy and Spain. A de-identified subject ID, COVID-19 status, age in years and sex were almost always included in the sample metadata. The repertoires were made available in a free public database intended to serve as a resource for research on the immune response to SARS-CoV-2. Where available, HLA class I and class II types were taken from metadata supplied by the sample provider and were not determined by assay-based typing. Deeply sampled blood TCRbeta repertoires from subjects exposed to, actively infected with, or recovered from COVID-19 were included in the dataset. The material from the prospective study consisted of cDNA or gDNA derived from T cells, B-cell-depleted T cells, or PBMCs. Samples came from the ongoing ImmuneRACE study (first 160 participants) plus 1,254 subjects from 6 global collaborators.

The immunoSEQ Assay, a bias-controlled multiplex PCR, was used to amplify TCRbeta CDR3 regions from genomic DNA. In the authors' own workflow: Nucleated cell counts per sample were estimated from amplification of reference gene primers within the assay. To quantify the absolute abundance of each unique TCRbeta CDR3 rearrangement, sequence reads were collapsed and filtered. For each sample, productive Simpson clonality was calculated as the square root of Simpson's diversity index over productive rearrangements. Entries here come from immuneACCESS through TCRdb and include only in-frame sequences with V and J called. Some clones fail to appear in such tables; in the studies checked, an unresolved V gene covers under half of the shortfall, and the cause of the remainder is unknown. V, J and clone size are taken as reported in that table, and D and trimming were inferred from the DNA itself. The sample table shows fewer than 200,000 clones, and 86% are seen once. The biggest ten clones account for around 21% of the sample.

The collaborating institutions used their own protocols to collect whole blood in K2EDTA tubes. Collaborator samples were shipped for TCRbeta analysis as frozen whole blood, isolated PBMCs, or DNA extracted from either sample type. Concerning this clone: What antigen it recognizes has not been identified. Base qualities were left out, and no much larger clone turns up one base away.

The CDR1 and CDR2 encoded by the germline V gene are MNHEY and SVGAGI. The CDR3 holds 15 amino acids from the cysteine to the phenylalanine. The sequence is cut down to CDR3 DNA, 45 bases in frame from base 1. Trimming takes 3 bases off V and 6 bases off J; junction bases not matched to a gene: 10. The full study reports these points: Clinical and demographic metadata were provided uncurated, with the amount varying by source and participant.

Sample: peripheral blood. Rearrangement joined TRBV6-5 to TRBJ2-7; 8 of the junction bases match TRBD1. The TCR was taken from a man between 70 and 80 years old with active or convalescent COVID-19. Here the CDR3 is given as CASSYSPGGATEQYF. The DNA reads TGTGCCAGCAGTTATTCGCCAGGGGGCGCGACCGAGCAGTACTTC.